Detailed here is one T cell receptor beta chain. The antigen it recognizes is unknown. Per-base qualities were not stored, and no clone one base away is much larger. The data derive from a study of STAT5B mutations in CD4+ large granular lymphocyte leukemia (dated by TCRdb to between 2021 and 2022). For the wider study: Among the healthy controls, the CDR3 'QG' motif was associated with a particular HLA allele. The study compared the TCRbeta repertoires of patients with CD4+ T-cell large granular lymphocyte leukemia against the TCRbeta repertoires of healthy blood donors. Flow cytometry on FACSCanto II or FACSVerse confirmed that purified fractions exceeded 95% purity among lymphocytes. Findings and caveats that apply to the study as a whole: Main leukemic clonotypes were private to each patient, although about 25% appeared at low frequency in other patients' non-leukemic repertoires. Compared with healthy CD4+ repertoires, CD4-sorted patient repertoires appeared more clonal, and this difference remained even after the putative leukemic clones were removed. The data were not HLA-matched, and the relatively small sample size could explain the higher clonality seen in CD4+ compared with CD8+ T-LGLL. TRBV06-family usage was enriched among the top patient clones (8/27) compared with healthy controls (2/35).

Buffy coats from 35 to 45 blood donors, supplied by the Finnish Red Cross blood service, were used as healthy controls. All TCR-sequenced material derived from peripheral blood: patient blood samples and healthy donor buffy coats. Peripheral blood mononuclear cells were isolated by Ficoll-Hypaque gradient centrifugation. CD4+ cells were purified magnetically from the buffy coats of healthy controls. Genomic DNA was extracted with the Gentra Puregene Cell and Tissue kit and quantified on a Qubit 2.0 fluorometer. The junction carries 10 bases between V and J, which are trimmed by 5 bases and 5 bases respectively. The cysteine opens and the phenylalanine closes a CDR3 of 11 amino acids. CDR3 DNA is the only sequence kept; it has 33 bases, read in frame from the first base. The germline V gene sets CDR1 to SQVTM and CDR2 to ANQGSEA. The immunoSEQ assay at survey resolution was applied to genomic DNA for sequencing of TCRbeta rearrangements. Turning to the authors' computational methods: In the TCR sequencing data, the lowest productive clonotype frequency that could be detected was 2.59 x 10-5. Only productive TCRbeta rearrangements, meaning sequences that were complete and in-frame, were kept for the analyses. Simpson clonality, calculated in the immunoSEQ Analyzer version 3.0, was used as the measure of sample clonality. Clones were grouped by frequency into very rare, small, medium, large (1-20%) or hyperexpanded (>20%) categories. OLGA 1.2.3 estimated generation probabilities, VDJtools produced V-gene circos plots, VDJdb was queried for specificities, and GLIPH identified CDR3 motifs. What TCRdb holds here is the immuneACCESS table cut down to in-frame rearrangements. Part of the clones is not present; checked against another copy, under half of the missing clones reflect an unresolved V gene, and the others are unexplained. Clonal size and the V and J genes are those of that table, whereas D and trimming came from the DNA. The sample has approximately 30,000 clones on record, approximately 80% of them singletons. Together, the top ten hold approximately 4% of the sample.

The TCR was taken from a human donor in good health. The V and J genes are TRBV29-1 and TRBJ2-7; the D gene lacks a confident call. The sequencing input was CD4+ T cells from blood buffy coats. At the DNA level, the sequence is TGCAGCGTTTCCTCCATGAACGAGCAGTACTTC. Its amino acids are CSVSSMNEQYF.